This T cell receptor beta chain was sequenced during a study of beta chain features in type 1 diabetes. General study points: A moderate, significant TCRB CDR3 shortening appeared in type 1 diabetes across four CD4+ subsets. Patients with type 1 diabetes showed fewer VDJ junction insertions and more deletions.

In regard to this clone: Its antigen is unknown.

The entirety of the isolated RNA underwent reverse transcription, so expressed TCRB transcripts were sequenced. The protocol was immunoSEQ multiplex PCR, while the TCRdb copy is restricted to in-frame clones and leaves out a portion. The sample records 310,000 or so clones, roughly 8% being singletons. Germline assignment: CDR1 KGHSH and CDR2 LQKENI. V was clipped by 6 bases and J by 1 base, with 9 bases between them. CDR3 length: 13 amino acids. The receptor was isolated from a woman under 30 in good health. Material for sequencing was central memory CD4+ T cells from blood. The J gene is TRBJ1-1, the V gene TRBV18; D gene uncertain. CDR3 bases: TGTGCCAGCTCGAGCGCGAGGAACACTGAAGCTTTCTTT. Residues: CASSSARNTEAFF.